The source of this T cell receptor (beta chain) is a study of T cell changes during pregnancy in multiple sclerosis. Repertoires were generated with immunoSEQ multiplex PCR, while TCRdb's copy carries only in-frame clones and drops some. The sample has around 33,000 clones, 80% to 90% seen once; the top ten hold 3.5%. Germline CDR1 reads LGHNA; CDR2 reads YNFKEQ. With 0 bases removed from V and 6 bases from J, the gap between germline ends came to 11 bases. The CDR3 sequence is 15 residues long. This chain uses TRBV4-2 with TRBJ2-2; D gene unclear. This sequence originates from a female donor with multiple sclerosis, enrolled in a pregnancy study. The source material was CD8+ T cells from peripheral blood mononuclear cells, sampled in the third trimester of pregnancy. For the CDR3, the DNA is TGTGCCAGCAGCCAAGAGGTCGCGTCTCCCGGGGAGCTGTTTTTT. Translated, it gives CASSQEVASPGELFF.